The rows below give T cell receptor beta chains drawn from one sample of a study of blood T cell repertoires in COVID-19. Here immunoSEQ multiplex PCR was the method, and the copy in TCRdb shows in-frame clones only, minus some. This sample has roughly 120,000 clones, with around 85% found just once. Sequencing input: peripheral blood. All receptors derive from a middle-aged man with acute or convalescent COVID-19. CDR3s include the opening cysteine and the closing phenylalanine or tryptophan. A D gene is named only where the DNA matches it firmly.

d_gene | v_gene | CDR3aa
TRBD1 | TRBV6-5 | CASNGAGGKELFF
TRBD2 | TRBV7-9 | CASRSGTSRDTQYF
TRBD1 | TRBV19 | CAARTGNSPLHF
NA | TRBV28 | CASRASAQETQYF
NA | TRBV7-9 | CASSLGFGGLYNEQFF
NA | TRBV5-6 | CASSWGAGEQYF
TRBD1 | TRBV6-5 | CASGTGEYNEQFF
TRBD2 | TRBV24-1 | CATSVGGGHNEQFF
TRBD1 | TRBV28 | CASSRPGQGVIGYTF
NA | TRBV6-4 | CASRPPHPGHSKVGEQYF
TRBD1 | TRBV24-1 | CATSDGGQGTDTQYF
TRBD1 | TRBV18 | CASSLGQGSNQPQHF
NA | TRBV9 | CASSVGSEPDHYGYTF
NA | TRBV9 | CASSPRRDPNTGELFF
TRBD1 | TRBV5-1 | CASSRGQGANNEKLFF
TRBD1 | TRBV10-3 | CAISTGQGSGNTIYF
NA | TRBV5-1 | CASSLNEGANYGYTF
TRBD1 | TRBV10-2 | CASSEYGTGGPYGYTF
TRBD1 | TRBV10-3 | CATRTGEATEAFF
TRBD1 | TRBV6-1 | CASSEETGGTQPQHF
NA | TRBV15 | CATSRAAQGSKNIQYF
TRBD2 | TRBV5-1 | CASSLAMTSGGGTDTQYF
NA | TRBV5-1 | CASSLGGTTLGETQYF
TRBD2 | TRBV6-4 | CASSDVGRGNFTDTQYF
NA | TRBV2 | CASREGSGAFF
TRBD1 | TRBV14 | CASSQGQGYSYEQYF
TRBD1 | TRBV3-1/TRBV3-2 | CASSQDRGTGYNEQFF
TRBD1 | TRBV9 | CASSQGTGWNQPQHF
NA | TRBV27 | CASRGWGVYEQYF
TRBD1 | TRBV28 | CASRIQQGYGYTF
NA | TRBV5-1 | CASSLASGGVGEQYF
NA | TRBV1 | CTSSQDGPGQGIIKGIDTIYF
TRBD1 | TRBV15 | CATSQDRDLYEQYF
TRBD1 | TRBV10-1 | CASSAATGVHTEAFF
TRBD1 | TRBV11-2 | CASSLITVRGLIRNTIYF
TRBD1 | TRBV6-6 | CASSFTDRGNEKLFF
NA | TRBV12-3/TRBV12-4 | CASSLVASYEQYF
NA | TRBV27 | CASSSDGLYGYTF
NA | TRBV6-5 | CASSTPQGKNQPQHF
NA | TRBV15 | CATSRAGAVTDTQYF
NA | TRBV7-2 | CASSSASADTQYF
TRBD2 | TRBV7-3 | CASSAGLAGGTGELFF
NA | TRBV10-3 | CASHIVRRTDTQYF
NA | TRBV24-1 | CATSDDSSGETQYF
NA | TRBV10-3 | CAISESSASGFSGNTIYF
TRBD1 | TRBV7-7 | CASSLGQGKTQYF
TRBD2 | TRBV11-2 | CASSYQSGGLVNEQFF
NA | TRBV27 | CASSLRGLGYTF
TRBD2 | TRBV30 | CAWMGVKRGPSSYNEQFF
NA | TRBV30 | CAWSVEFGWASNQPQHF
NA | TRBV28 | CASRVTGSGVKSNEQFF